This passage covers 24 T cell receptor beta chains from one sample sequenced in a study of T cell responses to AZD1222 COVID-19 vaccine. Libraries were prepared by immunoSEQ multiplex PCR; TCRdb keeps only in-frame clonotypes and omits some of them. This table holds 100,000 to 150,000 clones, almost 85% found once. The sequencing used peripheral blood, collected 28 days after the second dose of the MenACWY control vaccine. These receptors all come from an adult who received the MenACWY meningococcal vaccine as a control.

Written as DNA, the CDR3 is TGTGCCAGCAGTTTATCGCTTGGACAGGAAGCTTTCTTT. Translation: CASSLSLGQEAFF. V usage is TRBV27 and J usage is TRBJ1-1; possibly TRBD1 for D (6 bases). The CDR3 sequence is 13 residues long. The ends were cut back, 0 bases at V and 8 bases at J, with 10 bases in the middle. Germline V gene data show CDR1 as MNHEY and CDR2 as SMNVEV (reference sequence).

The rearrangement links TRBV7-8 to TRBJ1-3, with no clear D. Germline lookup yields CDR1 SGHVS and CDR2 FQNEAQ. The CDR3 has 15 residues. V was pared by 5 bases and J by 0 bases, with 11 bases between. CDR3 nucleotide sequence: TGTGCCAGCAGCCCAGGTTGGGACTCTGGAAACACCATATATTTT. This encodes CASSPGWDSGNTIYF.

The rearrangement uses TRBV2 and TRBJ1-1, with D possibly matching TRBD1 (6 bases). With 5 bases removed from V and 10 bases from J, the gap between germline ends came to 14 bases. The germline gives CDR1 SNHLY, CDR2 FYNNEI. The CDR3 covers 12 residues. In DNA, the CDR3 is TGTGCCAGCAGTATACAGGGCCCCCGAGCTTTCTTT. It codes for CASSIQGPRAFF. The whole variable domain, filled in from reference TRBV2 and TRBJ1-1, reads EPEVTQTPSHQVTQMGQEVILRCVPISNHLYFYWYRQILGQKVEFLVSFYNNEISEKSEIFDDQFSVERPDGSNFTLKIRSTKLEDSAMYFCASSIQGPRAFFGQGTRLTVV.

The chain recombines TRBV5-1 with TRBJ1-3, with D maybe TRBD1 (6 bases). Looked up from germline, CDR1 is SGHRS and CDR2 is YFSETQ. The CDR3 has 14 residues. With 1 base removed from V and 8 bases from J, the gap between germline ends came to 13 bases. This CDR3 is CASSLKTGSDTIYF. CDR3 coding DNA: TGCGCCAGCAGCTTGAAAACAGGGAGTGACACCATATATTTT.

This sequence joins TRBV5-4 and TRBJ1-6; D might be TRBD1 (5 bases). Germline V gene lookup returns CDR1 SGHNT and CDR2 YYREEE (reference sequence). With 0 bases removed from V and 8 bases from J, the gap between germline ends came to 12 bases. The CDR3 has 15 amino acids. The CDR3 reads CASSLAFPGHSPLHF. The CDR3 nucleotides read TGTGCCAGCAGCTTGGCCTTCCCGGGGCATTCACCCCTCCACTTT.

This clone was found a few times. V usage is TRBV6-5 and J usage is TRBJ1-6; 7 nucleotides match TRBD1. Trimming cost V 6 bases and J 7 bases; bases outside gene matches: 6. This CDR3 spans 14 amino acids. Germline CDR1 MNHEY, CDR2 SVGAGI. This chain's CDR3 is CASSRTGVNSPLHF. As DNA, the CDR3 is TGTGCCAGCAGCCGCACAGGGGTGAATTCACCCCTCCACTTT.

This CDR3 reads CASIRQGTEAFF. DNA for the CDR3: TGTGCCAGTATTCGACAGGGTACTGAAGCTTTCTTT. The J gene is TRBJ1-1, the V gene TRBV28; 7 bases are a match to TRBD1. The V segment lost 9 bases and the J segment 5 bases; nucleotides outside the gene matches: 6. Germline CDR1 MDHEN, CDR2 SYDVKM. CDR3 length: 12 amino acids.

This chain uses TRBV11-3 with TRBJ2-3; 12 nucleotides agree with TRBD1. The V segment lost 1 base and the J segment 9 bases; nucleotides outside the gene matches: 8. This CDR3 comprises 16 residues. Germline V CDR1 and CDR2: SGHNT, YENEEA. In DNA form, the CDR3 reads TGTGCCAGCAGCTTAGTGGGGGACAGGGGGCCTCGGACGCAGTATTTT. It encodes CASSLVGDRGPRTQYF.

CDR3 in amino acids: CASSSDGSYQPQHF. CDR3 nucleotides: TGTGCCAGCAGCTCCGACGGAAGTTATCAGCCCCAGCATTTT. The chain links TRBV7-2 to TRBJ1-5, with no clear D. From germline, CDR1 is SGHTA and CDR2 FQGNSA. V was clipped by 4 bases and J by 5 bases, with 12 bases between them. This CDR3 contains 14 residues.

The rearrangement joins TRBV7-8 to TRBJ1-4, with a possible D match to TRBD1 (6 bases). The CDR3 covers 18 residues. CDR1 SGHVS and CDR2 FQNEAQ come from the germline V gene. The V gene lost 1 base and the J gene lost 0 bases, with 15 bases spanning the gap. The CDR3 is CASSLGMDSFATNEKLFF. CDR3 in DNA: TGTGCCAGCAGCTTAGGGATGGACAGTTTTGCAACTAATGAAAAACTGTTTTTT.

V and J are TRBV6-4 and TRBJ1-6; maybe TRBD1 (5 bases). CDR1 and CDR2 (germline): MRHNA, SNTAGT. The CDR3 runs 15 residues. V was cut by 3 bases and J by 9 bases, with 15 bases left in between. For the CDR3, the DNA is TGTGCCAGCAGTGAGAATGGCAGGGATTCTTCACCCCTCCACTTT. Translating gives CASSENGRDSSPLHF.

J is TRBJ2-7 and V is TRBV18, with unresolved D. CDR1 and CDR2 from the germline V gene are KGHSH and LQKENI. V lost 3 bases, J lost 2 bases, and 17 bases lay in between. The CDR3 loop spans 16 amino acids. The CDR3 is CASSPIQTVNPYEQYF. CDR3 DNA sequence: TGTGCCAGCTCACCCATTCAGACGGTGAATCCCTACGAGCAGTACTTC. The full variable domain, with the rest looked up from reference TRBV18 and TRBJ2-7, is NAGVMQNPRHLVRRRGQEARLRCSPMKGHSHVYWYRQLPEEGLKFMVYLQKENIIDESGMPKERFSAEFPKEGPSILRIQQVVRGDSAAYFCASSPIQTVNPYEQYFGPGTRLTVT.

The chain joins TRBV19 to TRBJ1-2; 10 nucleotides line up with TRBD1. Germline values: CDR1 LNHDA, CDR2 SQIVND (reference sequence). This CDR3 has 16 residues. The V gene end was trimmed by 8 bases and the J gene end by 4 bases; junction bases not matched to a gene: 13. CDR3 sequence (DNA): TGTGCCAGTGACAGGGGACAGGGGCTGGAAGGCTATGGCTACACCTTC. Its translation is CASDRGQGLEGYGYTF.

This clone was detected only once. The chain combines TRBV5-6 with TRBJ1-2; 7 bases align to TRBD1. This CDR3 is 14 amino acids long. Germline CDR1 reads SGHDT; CDR2 reads YYEEEE. V lost 2 bases, J lost 8 bases, and 9 bases stayed unmatched. The CDR3 DNA reads TGTGCCAGCAGCTTTACAGGGGCGGGAGAAGGCTACACCTTC. Translated, it gives CASSFTGAGEGYTF.

The chain carries TRBV5-4 and TRBJ1-1; no definite D call. Trimming stripped 2 bases from V and 1 base from J, with 6 bases between. The CDR3 runs 13 residues. The V gene's germline CDR1 is SGHNT and CDR2 YYREEE (reference sequence). In DNA form, the CDR3 reads TGTGCCAGCAGCTTAGGGCCGAACACTGAAGCTTTCTTT. It is translated as CASSLGPNTEAFF.

This clone appeared a single time. A read error is likely, as this CDR3 ends without the conserved phenylalanine or tryptophan. The DNA is left out, because the CDR3 cannot be placed on it with certainty; the CDR3 is given as TCRdb lists it. V gene TRBV28 combines with J gene TRBJ1-5; TRBD1, as called in the table, went unchecked against the DNA. Germline V lookup: CDR1 MDHEN, CDR2 SYDVKM. Including both end residues, the CDR3 is 13 amino acids long. The CDR3 sequence: CASSTLRQDAAWI.

The chain combines TRBV27 with TRBJ2-7, with 16 bases that match TRBD2. The CDR3 spans 18 residues. Trimming at V came to 3 bases and at J to 2 bases, leaving 7 bases not matched to a gene. Germline values: CDR1 MNHEY, CDR2 SMNVEV (reference sequence). Written as DNA, the CDR3 is TGTGCCAGCAGTTTGAGGGGGACTAGCGGGAGGGAGGCCTACGAGCAGTACTTC. Its protein product is CASSLRGTSGREAYEQYF.

The V and J genes are TRBV5-1 and TRBJ2-1; a weak D match, TRBD2 (7 bases). This CDR3 has 15 residues. Trimming cost V 0 bases and J 6 bases, with 13 bases left between them. Germline assignment: CDR1 SGHRS and CDR2 YFSETQ. The CDR3 is CASSLVTGGSNEQFF. The CDR3 DNA follows: TGCGCCAGCAGCTTGGTGACGGGGGGCAGCAATGAGCAGTTCTTC.

The chain joins TRBV9 to TRBJ1-3; no clear D gene. Germline V gene data show CDR1 as SGDLS and CDR2 as YYNGEE. CDR3 length equals 17 residues. With 0 bases removed from V and 0 bases from J, the gap between germline ends came to 13 bases. The CDR3 region is CASSVARAGSSGNTIYF. The CDR3 nucleotides read TGTGCCAGCAGCGTAGCGAGGGCAGGCAGCTCTGGAAACACCATATATTTT.

The genes are TRBV4-1 and TRBJ1-3; D unclear. The V gene lost 4 bases and the J gene lost 2 bases, with 9 bases spanning the gap. There are 14 residues in the CDR3. The germline V gene encodes CDR1 MGHRA and CDR2 YSYEKL. This CDR3 reads CASSPVRTGNTIYF. CDR3 sequence (DNA): TGCGCCAGCAGCCCCGTGAGAACTGGAAACACCATATATTTT.

The rearrangement joins TRBV28 to TRBJ2-2; D gene unclear. The CDR3 runs to 11 residues. Germline lookup yields CDR1 MDHEN and CDR2 SYDVKM. V lost 3 bases, J lost 7 bases, and 3 bases lay in between. The CDR3 coding sequence is TGTGCCAGCAGTTTCCACGGGGAGCTGTTTTTT. It yields the protein CASSFHGELFF.

This sequence joins TRBV27 and TRBJ2-3; 7 bases match TRBD1. The CDR3 is 15 residues long. With V trimmed by 3 bases and J by 2 bases, 5 bases remained unmatched. Germline V lookup: CDR1 MNHEY, CDR2 SMNVEV (reference sequence). CDR3 amino acids: CASSFGQANTDTQYF. As DNA, the CDR3 is TGTGCCAGCAGTTTCGGACAGGCGAACACAGATACGCAGTATTTT.

This clone is a singleton in its sample. The genes are TRBV2 and TRBJ2-1; D is unclear. This CDR3 has 13 residues. Germline-derived CDR1 and CDR2 are SNHLY and FYNNEI. V lost 3 bases to trimming and J lost 5 bases, with 8 bases between them. The CDR3 DNA sequence: TGTGCCAGCAGTGATTCCCCAGACAATGAGCAGTTCTTC. This gives the protein CASSDSPDNEQFF.

V gene TRBV27 combines with J gene TRBJ2-2; D uncertain. In germline, CDR1 is MNHEY, CDR2 SMNVEV (reference sequence). CDR3 length: 15 residues. The V and J ends lost 8 bases and 3 bases respectively, with 16 bases between them. The CDR3 DNA reads TGTGCCAGCCGTCCGGTCCGCTATTACACCGGGGAGCTGTTTTTT. Amino acid sequence: CASRPVRYYTGELFF.